This T cell receptor beta chain originates from a study of cytomegalovirus exposure and HLA in healthy donors. 13 Jbeta primers and 60 Vbeta primers were used for the PCR. This table comes from immunoSEQ multiplex PCR, and its TCRdb copy is limited to in-frame clones, with some not included. The repertoire holds approximately 130,000 clones, around 77% seen once, with 0.95% to 1.5% in the top ten. The CDR3 runs 15 residues. Trimming took 3 bases from V and 0 from J, leaving 9 bases between them. The germline V gene encodes CDR1 ENHRY and CDR2 SYGVKD. The chain employs TRBV10-3 and TRBJ1-3; D perhaps matches TRBD1 (6 bases). The receptor was isolated from a man between 45 and 60 years old in good health and CMV-seronegative. The material sequenced was PBMCs. Here the CDR3 DNA reads TGTGCCATCAGTGACGGGACAAACTCTGGAAACACCATATATTTT. Amino acid sequence: CAISDGTNSGNTIYF.